This passage covers 4 T cell receptor beta chains from one sample sequenced in a study of CD8+ T cells in alopecia areata. As to treatment: oral pan-JAK inhibitor, 5-10 mg twice daily. cDNA reverse transcribed from extracted RNA served as the sequencing template. TCRdb's copy holds only in-frame clones and misses some; the assay was immunoSEQ multiplex PCR. This table has fewer than 100,000 clones, roughly 64% appearing once. Sample: CD8+ T cells sorted from blood, taken at week 4, from a patient treated with tofacitinib. These receptors all come from a human donor with alopecia areata.

There are a few counts of this clone. V and J are TRBV23-1 and TRBJ2-1; TRBD2 aligns across 8 bases. TRBV23-1 is noted as an ORF with a role that remains uncertain. J gave up 4 bases and V 4 bases, and 9 bases lay outside the gene matches. The CDR3 consists of 16 residues. The CDR3: CASSRGGQALYNEQFF. In DNA, the CDR3 is TGCGCCAGCAGTCGCGGGGGGCAGGCGTTATACAATGAGCAGTTCTTC.

The V call is TRBV5-5, the J call TRBJ2-3; possibly TRBD2 for D (5 bases). With 2 bases removed from V and 2 bases from J, the gap between germline ends came to 9 bases. The CDR3 extends over 14 amino acids. Looked up from germline, CDR1 is SGHKS and CDR2 is YYEKEE (reference sequence). The DNA of the CDR3 is TGTGCCAGCAGCTTAGCGGACGACACAGATACGCAGTATTTT. Residues: CASSLADDTDTQYF.

This clone was observed a few times. This chain links TRBV13 with TRBJ2-7, with 8 bases that match TRBD2. Germline V gene lookup returns CDR1 PRHDT and CDR2 FYEKMQ (reference sequence). Trimming removed 5 bases from V and 4 bases from J; junction bases left unmatched: 10. CDR3 length: 15 amino acids. The CDR3: CASSETGTRAYEQYF. CDR3 sequence (DNA): TGTGCCAGCAGCGAAACCGGGACTAGGGCTTACGAGCAGTACTTC.

This clone appeared a few times. The chain uses TRBV27 and TRBJ2-2, with D perhaps matching TRBD1 (6 bases). The CDR3 consists of 15 residues. Germline V gene lookup returns CDR1 MNHEY and CDR2 SMNVEV (reference sequence). Trimming pared 6 bases from V and 6 bases from J, leaving 17 bases between. The CDR3 protein is CASRSGQGHAGELFF. DNA of the CDR3: TGTGCCAGCAGGTCGGGGCAGGGACATGCCGGGGAGCTGTTTTTT.